Reported below is one TCR beta chain. Assay: immunoSEQ multiplex PCR; the TCRdb copy retains only in-frame clones and omits some. The sample carries around 50,000 clones, about 90% recorded once. The sample originates from a study of T cell changes during pregnancy in multiple sclerosis. Germline assignment: CDR1 SQVTM and CDR2 ANQGSEA. This CDR3 is 15 amino acids long. Trimming cost V 2 bases and J 7 bases; bases outside gene matches: 13. This TCR derives from a female donor in good health, enrolled as a control in a pregnancy study. The chain combines TRBV29-1 with TRBJ2-7; the match to TRBD1 covers 8 bases. Sequencing used peripheral blood, obtained after pregnancy. The CDR3 DNA is TGCAGCGTTGAATTCTTGACAGGGGCAATATGGGAGCAGTACTTC. This translates into CSVEFLTGAIWEQYF.